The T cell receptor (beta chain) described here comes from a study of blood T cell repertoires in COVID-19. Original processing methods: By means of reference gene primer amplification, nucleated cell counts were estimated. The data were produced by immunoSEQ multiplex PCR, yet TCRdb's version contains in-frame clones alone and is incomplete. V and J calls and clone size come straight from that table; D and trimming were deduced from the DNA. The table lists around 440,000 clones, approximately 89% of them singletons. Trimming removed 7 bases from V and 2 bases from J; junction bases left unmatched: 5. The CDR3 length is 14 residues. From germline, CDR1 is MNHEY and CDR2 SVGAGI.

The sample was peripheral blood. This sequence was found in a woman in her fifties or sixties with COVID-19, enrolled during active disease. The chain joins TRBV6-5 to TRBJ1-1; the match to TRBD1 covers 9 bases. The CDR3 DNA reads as TGTGCCAGCAAAACAGGGGGCAGCAACACTGAAGCTTTCTTT. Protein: CASKTGGSNTEAFF.